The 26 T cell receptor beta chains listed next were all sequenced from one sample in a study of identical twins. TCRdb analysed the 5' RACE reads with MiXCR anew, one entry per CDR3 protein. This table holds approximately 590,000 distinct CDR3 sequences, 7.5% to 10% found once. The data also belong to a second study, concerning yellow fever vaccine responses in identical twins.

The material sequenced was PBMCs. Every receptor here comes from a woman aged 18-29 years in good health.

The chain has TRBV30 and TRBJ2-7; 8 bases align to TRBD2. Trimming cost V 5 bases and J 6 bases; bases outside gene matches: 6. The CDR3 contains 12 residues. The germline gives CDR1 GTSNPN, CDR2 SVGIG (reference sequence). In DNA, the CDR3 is TGTGCCTGGGGAAGGGGGACTAGCGAGCAGTACTTC. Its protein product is CAWGRGTSEQYF.

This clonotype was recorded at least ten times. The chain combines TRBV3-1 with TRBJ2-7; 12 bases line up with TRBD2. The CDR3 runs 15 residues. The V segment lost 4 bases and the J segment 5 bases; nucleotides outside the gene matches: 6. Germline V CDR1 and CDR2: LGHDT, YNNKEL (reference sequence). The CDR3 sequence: CASSPGLAGRNEQYF. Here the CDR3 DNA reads TGTGCCAGCAGCCCAGGACTAGCGGGACGGAACGAGCAGTACTTC.

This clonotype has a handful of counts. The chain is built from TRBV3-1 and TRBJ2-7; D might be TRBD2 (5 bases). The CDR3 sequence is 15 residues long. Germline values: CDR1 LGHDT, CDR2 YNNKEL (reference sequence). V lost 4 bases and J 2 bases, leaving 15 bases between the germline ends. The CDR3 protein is CASSRVGGGTYEQYF. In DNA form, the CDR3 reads TGTGCCAGCAGCCGAGTAGGAGGCGGTACCTACGAGCAGTACTTC.

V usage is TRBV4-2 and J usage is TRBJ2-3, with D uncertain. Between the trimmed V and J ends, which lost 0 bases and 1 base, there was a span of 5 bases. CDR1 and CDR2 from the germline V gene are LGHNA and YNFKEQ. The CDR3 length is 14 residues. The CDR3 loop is CASSQDCGTDTQYF. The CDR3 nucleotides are TGTGCCAGCAGCCAAGACTGCGGCACAGATACGCAGTATTTT.

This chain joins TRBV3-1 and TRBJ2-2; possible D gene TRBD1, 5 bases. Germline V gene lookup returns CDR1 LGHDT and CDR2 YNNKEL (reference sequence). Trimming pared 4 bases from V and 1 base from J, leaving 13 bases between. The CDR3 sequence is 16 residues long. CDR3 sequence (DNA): TGTGCCAGCAGCCCAAGACAGACAAGGAACACCGGGGAGCTGTTTTTT. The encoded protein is CASSPRQTRNTGELFF.

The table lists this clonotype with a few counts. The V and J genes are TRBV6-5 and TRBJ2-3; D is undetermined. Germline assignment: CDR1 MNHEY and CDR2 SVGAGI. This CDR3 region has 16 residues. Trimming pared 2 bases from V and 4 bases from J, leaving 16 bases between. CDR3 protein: CASSYRLNTAADTQYF. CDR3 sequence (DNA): TGTGCCAGCAGTTACCGTCTAAACACAGCCGCAGATACGCAGTATTTT.

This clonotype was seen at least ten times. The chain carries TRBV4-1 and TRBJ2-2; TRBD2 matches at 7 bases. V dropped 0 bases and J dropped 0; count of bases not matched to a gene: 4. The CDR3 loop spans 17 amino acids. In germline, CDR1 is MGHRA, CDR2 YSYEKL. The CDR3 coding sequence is TGCGCCAGCAGCCAAGATTTCAGCGGGGCGAACACCGGGGAGCTGTTTTTT. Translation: CASSQDFSGANTGELFF.

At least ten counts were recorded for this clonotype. The CDR3 nucleotides read TGCGCCAGCAGCCCGGGGGTGGCAGATACGCAGTATTTT. It is translated as CASSPGVADTQYF. The gene calls are TRBV5-1 and TRBJ2-3, with a tentative D call TRBD2 (6 bases). The V end was cut by 4 bases, the J end by 4 bases, with 10 bases between. There are 13 residues in the CDR3. Germline CDR1 SGHRS, CDR2 YFSETQ.

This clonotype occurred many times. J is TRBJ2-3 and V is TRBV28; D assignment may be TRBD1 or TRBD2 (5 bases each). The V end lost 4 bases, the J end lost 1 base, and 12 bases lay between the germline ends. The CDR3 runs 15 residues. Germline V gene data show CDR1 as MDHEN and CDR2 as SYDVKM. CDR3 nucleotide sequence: TGTGCCAGCAGTTCGGGACGGAAAGGCACAGATACGCAGTATTTT. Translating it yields CASSSGRKGTDTQYF.

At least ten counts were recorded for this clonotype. The CDR3 loop reads CSVDAGNTGELFF. CDR3 in DNA: TGCAGCGTTGATGCCGGGAACACCGGGGAGCTGTTTTTT. The chain carries TRBV29-1 and TRBJ2-2; D call uncertain. Germline CDR1 and CDR2: SQVTM and ANQGSEA. V shed 3 bases and J shed 1 base, with 6 bases lying between them. The CDR3 runs to 13 residues.

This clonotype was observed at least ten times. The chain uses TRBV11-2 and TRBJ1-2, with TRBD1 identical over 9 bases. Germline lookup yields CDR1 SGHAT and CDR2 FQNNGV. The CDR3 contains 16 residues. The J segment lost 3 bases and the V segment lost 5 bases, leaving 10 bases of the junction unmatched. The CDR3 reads CASSHAGTGMYYGYTF. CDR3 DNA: TGTGCCAGCAGCCATGCCGGGACAGGGATGTACTATGGCTACACCTTC. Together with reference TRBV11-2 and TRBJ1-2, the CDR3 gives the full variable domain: EAGVAQSPRYKIIEKRQSVAFWCNPISGHATLYWYQQILGQGPKLLIQFQNNGVVDDSQLPKDRFSAERLKGVDSTLKIQPAKLEDSAVYLCASSHAGTGMYYGYTFGSGTRLTVV.

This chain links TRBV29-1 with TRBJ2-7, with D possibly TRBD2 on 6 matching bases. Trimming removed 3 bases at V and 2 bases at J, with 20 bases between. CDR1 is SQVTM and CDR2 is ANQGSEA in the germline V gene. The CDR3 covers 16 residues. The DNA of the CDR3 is TGCAGCGTTGACGCCCTCGGGACTCACGGGGCCTACGAGCAGTACTTC. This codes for CSVDALGTHGAYEQYF.

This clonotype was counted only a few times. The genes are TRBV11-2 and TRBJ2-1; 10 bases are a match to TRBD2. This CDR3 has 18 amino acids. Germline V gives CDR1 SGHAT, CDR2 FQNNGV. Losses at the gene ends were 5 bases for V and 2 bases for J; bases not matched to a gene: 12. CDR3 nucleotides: TGTGCCAGCAGCCAACCCGGTAGCGGGAGGCCCACCTACAATGAGCAGTTCTTC. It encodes CASSQPGSGRPTYNEQFF.

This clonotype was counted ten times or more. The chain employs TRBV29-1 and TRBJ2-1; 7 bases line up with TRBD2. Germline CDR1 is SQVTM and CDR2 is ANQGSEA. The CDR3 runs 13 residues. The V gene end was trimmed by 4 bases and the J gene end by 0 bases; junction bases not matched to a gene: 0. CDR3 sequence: CSVGGSSYNEQFF. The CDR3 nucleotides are TGCAGCGTTGGCGGGAGCTCCTACAATGAGCAGTTCTTC.

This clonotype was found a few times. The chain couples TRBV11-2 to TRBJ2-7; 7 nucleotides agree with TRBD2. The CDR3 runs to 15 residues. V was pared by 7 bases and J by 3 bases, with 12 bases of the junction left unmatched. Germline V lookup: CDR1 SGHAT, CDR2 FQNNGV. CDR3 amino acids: CASTFGRGSLYEQYF. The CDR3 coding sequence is TGTGCCAGCACCTTTGGGAGGGGTTCACTCTACGAGCAGTACTTC. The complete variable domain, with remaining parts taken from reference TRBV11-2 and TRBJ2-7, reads EAGVAQSPRYKIIEKRQSVAFWCNPISGHATLYWYQQILGQGPKLLIQFQNNGVVDDSQLPKDRFSAERLKGVDSTLKIQPAKLEDSAVYLCASTFGRGSLYEQYFGPGTRLTVT.

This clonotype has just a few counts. The CDR3 DNA reads TGTGCCAGCAGCCCCCTCCCGAACACTGAAGCTTTCTTT. It codes for CASSPLPNTEAFF. This chain links TRBV27 with TRBJ1-1; D is unclear. CDR3 size: 13 residues. V lost 6 bases, J lost 1 base, and 9 bases lay in between. The germline gives CDR1 MNHEY, CDR2 SMNVEV (reference sequence).

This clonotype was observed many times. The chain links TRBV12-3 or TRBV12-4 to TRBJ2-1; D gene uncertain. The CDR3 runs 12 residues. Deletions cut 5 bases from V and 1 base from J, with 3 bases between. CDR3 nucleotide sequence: TGTGCCAGCAGTACGTCCTACAATGAGCAGTTCTTC. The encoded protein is CASSTSYNEQFF.

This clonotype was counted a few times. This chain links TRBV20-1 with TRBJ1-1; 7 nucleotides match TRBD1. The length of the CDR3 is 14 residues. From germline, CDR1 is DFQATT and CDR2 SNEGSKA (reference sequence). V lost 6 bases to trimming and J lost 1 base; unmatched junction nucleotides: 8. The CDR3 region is CSAQQGGENTEAFF. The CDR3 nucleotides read TGCAGTGCCCAACAAGGGGGCGAGAACACTGAAGCTTTCTTT.

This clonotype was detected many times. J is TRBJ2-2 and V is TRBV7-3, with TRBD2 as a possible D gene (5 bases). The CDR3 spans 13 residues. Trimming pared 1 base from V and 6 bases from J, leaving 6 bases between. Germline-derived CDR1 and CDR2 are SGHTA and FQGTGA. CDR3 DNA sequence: TGTGCCAGCAGCTTAAGCGGGTCCGGGGAGCTGTTTTTT. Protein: CASSLSGSGELFF. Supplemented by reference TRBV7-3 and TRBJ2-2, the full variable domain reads GAGVSQTPSNKVTEKGKYVELRCDPISGHTALYWYRQSLGQGPEFLIYFQGTGAADDSGLPNDRFFAVRPEGSVSTLKIQRTERGDSAVYLCASSLSGSGELFFGEGSRLTVL.

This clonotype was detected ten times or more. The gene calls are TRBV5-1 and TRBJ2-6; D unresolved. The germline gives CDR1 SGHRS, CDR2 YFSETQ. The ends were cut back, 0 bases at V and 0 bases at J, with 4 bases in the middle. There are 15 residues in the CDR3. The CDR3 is CASSLENSGANVLTF. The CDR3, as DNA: TGCGCCAGCAGCTTGGAAAACTCTGGGGCCAACGTCCTGACTTTC.

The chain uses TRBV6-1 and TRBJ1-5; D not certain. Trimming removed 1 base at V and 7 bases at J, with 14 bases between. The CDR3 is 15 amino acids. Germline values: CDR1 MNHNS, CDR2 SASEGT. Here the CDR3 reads CASSEVGQFRQPQHF. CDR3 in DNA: TGTGCCAGCAGTGAAGTGGGCCAATTTAGGCAGCCCCAGCATTTT.

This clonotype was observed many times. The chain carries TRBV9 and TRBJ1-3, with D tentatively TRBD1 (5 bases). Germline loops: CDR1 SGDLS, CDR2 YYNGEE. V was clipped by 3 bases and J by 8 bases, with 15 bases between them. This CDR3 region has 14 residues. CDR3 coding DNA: TGTGCCAGCAGCGCAGGGATGGTGGGGGACACCATATATTTT. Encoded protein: CASSAGMVGDTIYF.

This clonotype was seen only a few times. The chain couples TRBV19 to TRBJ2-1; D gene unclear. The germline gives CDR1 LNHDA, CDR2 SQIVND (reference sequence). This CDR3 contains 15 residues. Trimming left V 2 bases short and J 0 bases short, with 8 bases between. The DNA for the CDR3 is TGTGCCAGTAGTATAAGCCTAGGCTCCTACAATGAGCAGTTCTTC. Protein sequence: CASSISLGSYNEQFF. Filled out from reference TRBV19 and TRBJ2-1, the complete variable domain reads DGGITQSPKYLFRKEGQNVTLSCEQNLNHDAMYWYRQDPGQGLRLIYYSQIVNDFQKGDIAEGYSVSREKKESFPLTVTSAQKNPTAFYLCASSISLGSYNEQFFGPGTRLTVL.

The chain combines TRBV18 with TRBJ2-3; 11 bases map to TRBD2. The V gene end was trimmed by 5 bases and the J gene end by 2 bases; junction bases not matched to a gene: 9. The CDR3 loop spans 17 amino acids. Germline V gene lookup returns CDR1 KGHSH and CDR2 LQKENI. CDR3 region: CASSGLPSGGFTDTQYF. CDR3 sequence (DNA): TGTGCCAGCTCAGGACTCCCTAGCGGGGGGTTCACAGATACGCAGTATTTT.

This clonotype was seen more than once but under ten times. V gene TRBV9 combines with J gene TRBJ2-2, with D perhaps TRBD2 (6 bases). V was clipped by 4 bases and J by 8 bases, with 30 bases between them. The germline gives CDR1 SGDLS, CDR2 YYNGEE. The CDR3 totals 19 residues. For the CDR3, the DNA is TGTGCCAGCAGCCGCGCCGTCGGGAGTCGCGGGACGCAAAGGGGGGAGCTGTTTTTT. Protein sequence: CASSRAVGSRGTQRGELFF.

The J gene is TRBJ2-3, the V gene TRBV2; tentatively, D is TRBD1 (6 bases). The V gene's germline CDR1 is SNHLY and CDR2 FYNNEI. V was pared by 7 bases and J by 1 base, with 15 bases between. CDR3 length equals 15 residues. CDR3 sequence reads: CASNQWAGGTDTQYF. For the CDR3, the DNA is TGTGCCAGCAACCAGTGGGCAGGGGGCACAGATACGCAGTATTTT. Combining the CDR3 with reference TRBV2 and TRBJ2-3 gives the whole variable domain EPEVTQTPSHQVTQMGQEVILRCVPISNHLYFYWYRQILGQKVEFLVSFYNNEISEKSEIFDDQFSVERPDGSNFTLKIRSTKLEDSAMYFCASNQWAGGTDTQYFGPGTRLTVL.